Following are 8 T cell receptor beta chains from one sample sequenced in a study of blood T cell repertoires in COVID-19. Sequencing was performed with immunoSEQ multiplex PCR; in TCRdb, only in-frame clones are kept and a portion is missing. The sample records roughly 190,000 clones, around 85% being singletons. Specimen: peripheral blood. The source of these receptors is a woman between 55 and 75 years old with acute or convalescent COVID-19.

The chain combines TRBV7-2 with TRBJ2-2; D unclear. The germline V gene has CDR1 SGHTA and CDR2 FQGNSA. This CDR3 comprises 14 residues. Trimming took 2 bases from V and 3 from J, leaving 7 bases between them. The CDR3 region is CASSLLPHTGELFF. CDR3 nucleotide sequence: TGTGCCAGCAGCTTACTACCCCACACCGGGGAGCTGTTTTTT. Variable domain in full (rest from reference TRBV7-2 and TRBJ2-2): GAGVSQSPSNKVTEKGKDVELRCDPISGHTALYWYRQSLGQGLEFLIYFQGNSAPDKSGLPSDRFSAERTGGSVSTLTIQRTQQEDSAVYLCASSLLPHTGELFFGEGSRLTVL.

The genes are TRBV6-6 and TRBJ2-3; D is ambiguous. Trimming shortened V by 2 bases and J by 8 bases, and 17 bases separated the two germline ends. The CDR3 spans 15 residues. In germline, CDR1 is MNHNY, CDR2 SVGAGI (reference sequence). This chain's CDR3 is CASSYQTTERSTQYF. Written as DNA, the CDR3 is TGTGCCAGCAGTTACCAAACTACCGAGAGGAGTACGCAGTATTTT.

The chain recombines TRBV5-1 with TRBJ1-6; D is uncertain. Trimming removed 5 bases from V and 11 bases from J, with 17 bases in between. CDR1 and CDR2 (germline): SGHRS, YFSETQ. This CDR3 comprises 14 residues. The CDR3 spells CASSVEEGSTPLHF. The CDR3 DNA reads TGCGCCAGCAGTGTGGAGGAGGGTTCGACACCCCTCCACTTT.

The chain couples TRBV7-2 to TRBJ1-1; unclear D gene. V shed 1 base and J shed 6 bases, with 9 bases lying between them. Germline CDR1 and CDR2: SGHTA and FQGNSA. The CDR3 is 13 residues long. In DNA, the CDR3 is TGTGCCAGCAGCTTAGGTTTATCCCCTGAAGCTTTCTTT. It yields the protein CASSLGLSPEAFF.

The V gene is TRBV9, the J gene TRBJ2-5; 11 bases align to TRBD2. Unmatched junction bases numbered 9, after V lost 3 bases and J lost 5 bases. CDR3 length: 16 residues. The V gene's germline CDR1 is SGDLS and CDR2 YYNGEE. CDR3 nucleotides: TGTGCCAGCAGCGCTGTAGCGGGAGGGGAAGAGGAGACCCAGTACTTC. It encodes CASSAVAGGEEETQYF.

The gene calls are TRBV6-6 and TRBJ2-5; 11 bases align to TRBD2. Germline V CDR1 and CDR2: MNHNY, SVGAGI (reference sequence). The CDR3 covers 14 residues. V gave up 6 bases and J gave up 1 base; unmatched junction bases: 1. CDR3 in amino acids: CASRGLAAQETQYF. DNA of the CDR3: TGTGCCAGCAGGGGACTAGCGGCCCAAGAGACCCAGTACTTC.

CDR3 protein: CASSQDLTANYGYTF. The CDR3 DNA is TGTGCCAGCAGCCAAGATCTTACAGCAAACTATGGCTACACCTTC. The rearrangement joins TRBV4-2 to TRBJ1-2; D is unresolved. Germline assignment: CDR1 LGHNA and CDR2 YNFKEQ. V was cut by 0 bases and J by 2 bases, with 10 bases left in between. This CDR3 is 15 amino acids long.

This chain connects TRBV2 to TRBJ1-2; D is possibly TRBD1 (5 bases). V was clipped by 8 bases and J by 8 bases, with 9 bases between them. The CDR3 sequence is 10 residues long. The germline gives CDR1 SNHLY, CDR2 FYNNEI. CDR3: CASGEGGYTF. CDR3 bases: TGTGCCAGCGGGGAGGGGGGCTACACCTTC.